The 23 T cell receptor beta chains presented below share a single source sample, sequenced in a study of blood T cells in healthy people across ages. Primed by a sample-barcoded 5' primer and a J-beta primer mix, a second PCR proceeded for 7 to 11 cycles. Via MiXCR, TCRdb re-called the 5' RACE reads, giving one row per CDR3 protein. Among roughly 680,000 distinct CDR3 sequences, over 45% were seen once, and the ten largest hold 25% to 35%. The sample consisted of blood. The receptors derive from a woman aged 60-75 years in good health.

The J gene is TRBJ2-7, the V gene TRBV9; a possible D gene is TRBD2 (6 bases). The V end was cut by 4 bases, the J end by 5 bases, with 16 bases between. The germline V gene has CDR1 SGDLS and CDR2 YYNGEE. There are 14 residues in the CDR3. CDR3 coding DNA: TGTGCCAGCAGCCCGAGTAGCGGATCGAACGAGCAGTACTTC. Translating gives CASSPSSGSNEQYF. The full variable domain, in which reference TRBV9 and TRBJ2-7 provide the parts outside the CDR3, is DSGVTQTPKHLITATGQRVTLRCSPRSGDLSVYWYQQSLDQGLQFLIQYYNGEERAKGNILERFSAQQFPDLHSELNLSSLELGDSALYFCASSPSSGSNEQYFGPGTRLTVT.

The chain links TRBV6-2 or TRBV6-3 to TRBJ1-1, with no clear D. Trimming removed 2 bases from V and 4 bases from J, with 11 bases in between. The CDR3 has 14 amino acids. Looked up from germline, CDR1 is MNHEY and CDR2 is SVGEGT. This CDR3 reads CASSYGPSGTEAFF. The CDR3 coding sequence is TGTGCCAGCAGTTACGGGCCTTCGGGCACTGAAGCTTTCTTT.

The J gene is TRBJ2-3, the V gene TRBV20-1; 9 bases fit TRBD2. The CDR3 sequence is 15 residues long. V was pared by 5 bases and J by 2 bases, with 8 bases of the junction left unmatched. Germline V lookup: CDR1 DFQATT, CDR2 SNEGSKA (reference sequence). CDR3 in amino acids: CSALKSSGATDTQYF. The CDR3 region has the DNA TGCAGTGCTCTAAAATCTAGCGGGGCCACAGATACGCAGTATTTT.

The rearrangement links TRBV7-2 to TRBJ2-2; no clear D gene. CDR3 size: 13 residues. Trimming pared 5 bases from V and 6 bases from J, leaving 10 bases between. Germline-derived CDR1 and CDR2 are SGHTA and FQGNSA. CDR3: CASSVDQAGELFF. Written as DNA, the CDR3 is TGTGCCAGCAGCGTAGATCAGGCCGGGGAGCTGTTTTTT.

This clonotype was detected once. V gene TRBV5-4 combines with J gene TRBJ1-2; D not resolved. The CDR3 sequence is 14 residues long. CDR1 is SGHNT and CDR2 is YYREEE in the germline V gene (reference sequence). Trimming removed 3 bases from V and 4 bases from J, with 13 bases in between. The CDR3 region has the DNA TGTGCCAGCAGCTCACCGGGAAAGGCCTATGGCTACACCTTC. It specifies CASSSPGKAYGYTF.

The rearrangement links TRBV20-1 to TRBJ2-3; maybe TRBD2 (6 bases). From germline, CDR1 is DFQATT and CDR2 SNEGSKA (reference sequence). The V end lost 6 bases, the J end lost 3 bases, and 25 bases lay between the germline ends. The CDR3 sequence is 17 residues long. DNA for the CDR3: TGCAGTGCCGAATCTAGGTTTGACGGGAGTCCTACAGATACGCAGTATTTT. Translated, it gives CSAESRFDGSPTDTQYF.

CDR3 residues: CASSQPGTGSSYTF. CDR3 nucleotide sequence: TGCGCCAGCAGCCAACCCGGGACAGGGTCCAGCTACACCTTC. V usage is TRBV5-1 and J usage is TRBJ1-2; 9 nucleotides agree with TRBD1. V was pared by 4 bases and J by 9 bases, with 10 bases of the junction left unmatched. Germline V gene sequence: CDR1 SGHRS, CDR2 YFSETQ. The CDR3 has 14 amino acids.

The chain uses TRBV29-1 and TRBJ2-1; TRBD1 agrees at 8 bases. This CDR3 has 15 amino acids. Germline lookup yields CDR1 SQVTM and CDR2 ANQGSEA. After removal of 1 base from V and 5 bases from J, the junction contained 7 bases not matched to a gene. The CDR3 nucleotides read TGCAGCGTTGAAGGTAACAGGGGGGATAACAATGAGCAGTTCTTC. The encoded protein is CSVEGNRGDNNEQFF.

The J gene is TRBJ2-3, the V gene TRBV20-1, with D uncertain. V dropped 0 bases and J dropped 1 base, with 17 bases sitting between them. Germline lookup yields CDR1 DFQATT and CDR2 SNEGSKA (reference sequence). This CDR3 comprises 17 residues. The CDR3, as DNA: TGCAGTGCTAGAGATTGGGTGAGAGATCCGGGCACAGATACGCAGTATTTT. Protein product: CSARDWVRDPGTDTQYF.

Concerning this clonotype: A much more abundant neighbour one base away suggests this may be a read error. This chain links TRBV7-3 with TRBJ2-7, with D unclear. Germline CDR1 and CDR2: SGHTA and FQGTGA. The CDR3 totals 14 residues. Trimming removed 6 bases from V and 0 bases from J, with 12 bases in between. The CDR3 nucleotides are TGTGCCAGCAGTCGTCGCCTGAGCTCCTACGAGCAGTACTTC. Its translation is CASSRRLSSYEQYF. The entire variable domain, with the rest obtained from reference TRBV7-3 and TRBJ2-7, is as follows: GAGVSQTPSNKVTEKGKYVELRCDPISGHTALYWYRQSLGQGPEFLIYFQGTGAADDSGLPNDRFFAVRPEGSVSTLKIQRTERGDSAVYLCASSRRLSSYEQYFGPGTRLTVT.

CDR3 residues: CAIQGAGTNYGYTF. For the CDR3, the DNA is TGTGCCATCCAAGGTGCAGGGACGAACTATGGCTACACCTTC. This chain joins TRBV6-2 or TRBV6-3 and TRBJ1-2; TRBD1 is a possible D gene (5 bases). This CDR3 contains 14 residues. V was cut by 10 bases and J by 2 bases, with 17 bases left in between. Germline V lookup: CDR1 MNHEY, CDR2 SVGEGT.

As DNA, the CDR3 is TGCGCCAGCAGCCAAGAGAGGGACAGCTCCTACGAGCAGTACTTC. This encodes CASSQERDSSYEQYF. This chain joins TRBV4-3 and TRBJ2-7, with TRBD1 identical over 7 bases. The CDR3 contains 15 residues. The germline gives CDR1 LGHNA, CDR2 YSLEER. Germline trimming cut 0 bases from V and 0 bases from J; bases unmatched to any gene: 2.

This clonotype has just one count. The CDR3 region has the DNA TGTGCCAGCAGCTTGGAAGCGGGCGAATACAATGAGCAGTTCTTC. Encoded protein: CASSLEAGEYNEQFF. The rearrangement uses TRBV7-3 and TRBJ2-1; D is possibly TRBD2 (6 bases). The CDR3 is 15 amino acids. Trimming left V 3 bases short and J 4 bases short, with 13 bases between. Germline values: CDR1 SGHTA, CDR2 FQGTGA.

Points on this clonotype: This may come from a read error, since a much larger clone is one base off. J is TRBJ2-7 and V is TRBV9; 9 bases line up with TRBD2. J gave up 7 bases and V 2 bases, and 10 bases lay outside the gene matches. This CDR3 is built from 15 residues. The germline CDR1 and CDR2 sequences are SGDLS and YYNGEE. CDR3 in amino acids: CASSVLAGSYNEQYF. The CDR3 DNA follows: TGTGCCAGCAGCGTCCTAGCGGGATCCTACAATGAGCAGTACTTC. The complete variable domain, with remaining parts taken from reference TRBV9 and TRBJ2-7, reads DSGVTQTPKHLITATGQRVTLRCSPRSGDLSVYWYQQSLDQGLQFLIQYYNGEERAKGNILERFSAQQFPDLHSELNLSSLELGDSALYFCASSVLAGSYNEQYFGPGTRLTVT.

This clonotype appeared once. This chain joins TRBV11-2 and TRBJ2-1; D unresolved. The CDR3 contains 14 residues. V gave up 6 bases and J gave up 5 bases, with 14 bases separating them. Per germline, CDR1 SGHAT and CDR2 FQNNGV. CDR3 protein: CASSLSRLNNEQFF. CDR3 bases: TGTGCCAGCAGTTTGTCGAGGCTCAACAATGAGCAGTTCTTC.

This clonotype occurred a few times. V usage is TRBV15 and J usage is TRBJ2-3; D is perhaps TRBD2 (6 bases). The CDR3 has 16 amino acids. With 4 bases removed from V and 2 bases from J, the gap between germline ends came to 16 bases. Germline CDR1 and CDR2: LNHNV and YYDKDF (reference sequence). CDR3 protein: CATSKTPGVVTDTQYF. CDR3 in DNA: TGTGCCACCAGCAAAACCCCGGGGGTGGTCACAGATACGCAGTATTTT.

The J gene is TRBJ2-2, the V gene TRBV7-2, with D perhaps given as TRBD1 or TRBD2 (5 bases each). Germline CDR1 and CDR2: SGHTA and FQGNSA. V was clipped by 4 bases and J by 5 bases, with 14 bases between them. The CDR3 runs to 15 residues. The CDR3 here is CASSSGARLTGELFF. CDR3 nucleotide sequence: TGTGCCAGCAGCTCCGGGGCGCGGCTAACCGGGGAGCTGTTTTTT.

J is TRBJ2-7 and V is TRBV6-2 or TRBV6-3; D is possibly TRBD1 (7 bases). CDR3 length equals 16 residues. Trimming shortened V by 2 bases and J by 4 bases, and 18 bases separated the two germline ends. The germline V gene encodes CDR1 MNHEY and CDR2 SVGEGT. As DNA, the CDR3 is TGTGCCAGCAGTTACAGGCAGGGGGGAGCGGAATACGAGCAGTACTTC. Encoded protein: CASSYRQGGAEYEQYF.

This chain links TRBV10-3 with TRBJ2-7; 7 positions agree with TRBD2. The CDR3 has 15 amino acids. Trimming removed 5 bases from V and 2 bases from J; junction bases left unmatched: 9. Germline V gives CDR1 ENHRY, CDR2 SYGVKD. CDR3 sequence: CAISPSLALPYEQYF. CDR3 coding DNA: TGTGCCATCAGTCCTTCACTAGCGCTCCCCTACGAGCAGTACTTC.

This clonotype was found a few times. This chain connects TRBV12-3 or TRBV12-4 to TRBJ2-3, with D tentatively TRBD2 (7 bases). Trimming removed 2 bases from V and 5 bases from J, with 11 bases in between. The CDR3 is 14 amino acids. The chain's CDR3 is CASSLRGARDTQYF. For the CDR3, the DNA is TGTGCCAGCAGTTTACGGGGGGCAAGAGATACGCAGTATTTT.

This clonotype was recorded a few times. CDR3 protein: CSVQSTSGGTDTQYF. The CDR3 DNA reads TGCAGCGTTCAATCTACTAGCGGTGGCACAGATACGCAGTATTTT. The rearrangement links TRBV29-1 to TRBJ2-3; 8 bases agree with TRBD2. V was pared by 5 bases and J by 1 base, with 8 bases of the junction left unmatched. The CDR3 loop spans 15 amino acids. Germline CDR1 and CDR2: SQVTM and ANQGSEA.

The rearrangement uses TRBV6-4 and TRBJ2-3; 12 nucleotides line up with TRBD1. CDR1 and CDR2 (germline): MRHNA, SNTAGT. V gave up 5 bases and J gave up 6 bases; unmatched junction bases: 12. CDR3 length: 17 amino acids. The CDR3 reads CASSRTPGTGGWDTQYF. The CDR3 DNA sequence: TGTGCCAGCAGTCGAACCCCCGGGACAGGGGGCTGGGATACGCAGTATTTT.

The V and J genes are TRBV7-2 and TRBJ2-1; 9 bases line up with TRBD2. The V gene end was trimmed by 5 bases and the J gene end by 3 bases; junction bases not matched to a gene: 5. The CDR3 spans 15 residues. Germline V gives CDR1 SGHTA, CDR2 FQGNSA. The CDR3 sequence: CASSDLAGIYNEQFF. The CDR3 DNA follows: TGTGCCAGCAGCGATCTAGCGGGGATCTACAATGAGCAGTTCTTC.